This paragraph covers one T cell receptor (beta chain) sequence. Its target is unknown. Sequencing was performed with immunoSEQ multiplex PCR; in TCRdb, only in-frame clones are kept and a portion is missing. The sample gives some 130,000 clones, approximately 95% of which show up once; 6.5% to 8.5% is in the top ten. The data were taken from a study of T cell responses to AZD1222 COVID-19 vaccine. Samples with a second dose at about 4 or about 12 weeks were pooled together. V was pared by 7 bases and J by 4 bases, with 2 bases of the junction left unmatched. Germline loops: CDR1 SQVTM, CDR2 ANQGSEA. The CDR3 is 12 residues long. Study-wide findings and caveats: It was only a handful of AZD1222 recipients who were seropositive at baseline. With dominance at 160-218 and 743-854, vaccine-associated CD4 TCRs spanned spike. The reported proportion of spike-specific TCRs targeting unmutated variant regions was nearly half.

Sequenced material: peripheral blood, taken 28 days after the second AZD1222 dose. V usage is TRBV29-1 and J usage is TRBJ2-1, with TRBD1 identical over 9 bases. The clonotype originates from an adult who received the AZD1222 COVID-19 vaccine. DNA of the CDR3: TGCAGCGCTGACAGGGGGTACAATGAGCAGTTCTTC. Translation: CSADRGYNEQFF.